This T cell receptor (beta chain) was obtained from a study of blood T cells in healthy people across ages. Study at large: There was about one barcoded beta molecule captured by template switching per two T cells.

Next came a second PCR, run for about 6 to 12 cycles, which used a sample-barcoded 5' primer along with a J-beta primer mix. One entry per CDR3 protein results from TCRdb running MiXCR on the 5' RACE reads. The top ten hold nearly 20% of the sample, which has fewer than 1,000,000 distinct CDR3 sequences, 44% seen once. V was trimmed by 0 bases and J by 10 bases, leaving 13 bases between them. CDR3 size: 14 residues. The germline V gene has CDR1 LGHNA and CDR2 YSLEER. The clonotype originates from a man aged 60-69 years in good health. The rearrangement links TRBV4-3 to TRBJ2-1; the D gene is possibly TRBD2 (5 bases). Sequencing was performed on blood. CDR3 in DNA: TGCGCCAGCAGCCAAGATCGGGGTAGCCGAGAGCAGTTCTTC. This sequence encodes CASSQDRGSREQFF.